A single sample gave rise to the 32 T cell receptor beta chains below, sequenced in a study of shared clonotypes between healthy human individuals. This table comes from immunoSEQ multiplex PCR, and its TCRdb copy is limited to in-frame clones, with some not included. Here the sample spans around 1,900,000 clones, just over 90% being singletons. Positively selected for CCR7, the CD45RO-negative cells used as naive CD8 cells excluded terminally differentiated effector memory CD45RA+ cells. Material for sequencing was naive CD8+ T cells from PBMCs. The source of these receptors is a man aged 18 to 30 in good health. Some clones in this sample may be carry-over from other donors' samples.

The CDR3 loop reads CASSEISDGHTDTQYF. CDR3 coding DNA: TGTGCCAGCAGTGAAATATCAGACGGACACACAGATACGCAGTATTTT. This rearrangement joins TRBV6-1 to TRBJ2-3; D is perhaps TRBD1 (5 bases). Looked up from germline, CDR1 is MNHNS and CDR2 is SASEGT. Trimming left V 2 bases short and J 2 bases short, with 14 bases between. CDR3 size: 16 residues.

This clone was counted a single time. The CDR3 loop reads CASSEVSGYEQYF. The CDR3 coding sequence is TGTGCCAGCAGTGAAGTTTCAGGTTACGAGCAGTACTTC. The chain employs TRBV6-1 and TRBJ2-7; D gene ambiguous. Trimming cost V 1 base and J 4 bases, with 8 bases left between them. CDR3 length: 13 amino acids. Germline lookup yields CDR1 MNHNS and CDR2 SASEGT.

V gene TRBV10-3 combines with J gene TRBJ2-5; 9 bases map to TRBD1. Germline-derived CDR1 and CDR2 are ENHRY and SYGVKD. The junction had 4 bases not matched to a gene; V was cut back by 1 base and J by 4 bases. The CDR3 extends over 15 amino acids. DNA of the CDR3: TGTGCCATCAGTGAGTTGGGACAGGGTGGAGAGACCCAGTACTTC. It encodes CAISELGQGGETQYF.

The chain is built from TRBV25-1 and TRBJ2-2; D is tentatively TRBD1 or TRBD2 (5 bases each). Germline V gene lookup returns CDR1 MGHDK and CDR2 SYGVNS. The CDR3 contains 17 residues. V dropped 0 bases and J dropped 5 bases, with 16 bases sitting between them. The CDR3 DNA is TGTGCCAGCAGTGAATATGTCGGGGCCTCCACAACCGGGGAGCTGTTTTTT. It codes for CASSEYVGASTTGELFF.

The chain carries TRBV25-1 and TRBJ2-7; TRBD2 agrees at 12 bases. This CDR3 is 15 amino acids long. Trimming at V came to 6 bases and at J to 0 bases, leaving 3 bases not matched to a gene. CDR1 MGHDK and CDR2 SYGVNS come from the germline V gene. CDR3 in DNA: TGTGCCAGCAGAGGACTAGCGGGAAGCTCCTACGAGCAGTACTTC. Translation gives CASRGLAGSSYEQYF.

This rearrangement joins TRBV29-1 to TRBJ2-3, with TRBD1 as a possible D gene (6 bases). The CDR3 contains 19 residues. Trimming removed 3 bases from V and 1 base from J, with 26 bases in between. Germline CDR1 is SQVTM and CDR2 is ANQGSEA. This CDR3 reads CSVDLPDRLVPFGTDTQYF. The CDR3 coding sequence is TGCAGCGTTGATCTCCCGGACAGACTGGTCCCCTTTGGCACAGATACGCAGTATTTT.

The chain employs TRBV27 and TRBJ1-2; 10 nucleotides match TRBD1. CDR3 length: 15 amino acids. Germline assignment: CDR1 MNHEY and CDR2 SMNVEV (reference sequence). Trimming took 4 bases from V and 5 from J; bases not matched to a gene: 7. The CDR3 loop is CASSSVRTGGYGYTF. The CDR3 DNA reads TGTGCCAGCAGTTCGGTCAGGACAGGGGGATATGGCTACACCTTC.

This clone appeared a single time. CDR3 loop: CASSQTGGLSTYNEQFF. In nucleotides, the CDR3 is TGTGCCAGCAGCCAAACAGGGGGCCTGAGTACCTACAATGAGCAGTTCTTC. This chain uses TRBV9 with TRBJ2-1, with TRBD1 matching over 9 bases. The CDR3 is 17 amino acids. Trimming removed 4 bases from V and 2 bases from J; junction bases left unmatched: 10. The germline CDR1 and CDR2 sequences are SGDLS and YYNGEE.

For this clone: The same CDR3 arises from other DNA sequences in this sample as well. V usage is TRBV7-9 and J usage is TRBJ2-3; the match to TRBD2 covers 9 bases. V lost 5 bases to trimming and J lost 0 bases; unmatched junction nucleotides: 3. The CDR3 is 15 residues long. CDR1 and CDR2 from the germline V gene are SEHNR and FQNEAQ (reference sequence). The CDR3 nucleotides read TGTGCCAGCAGCCCTAGCGGGATTAGCACAGATACGCAGTATTTT. Translation gives CASSPSGISTDTQYF. Based on the CDR3 plus reference TRBV7-9 and TRBJ2-3, the full variable domain is DTGVSQNPRHKITKRGQNVTFRCDPISEHNRLYWYRQTLGQGPEFLTYFQNEAQLEKSRLLSDRFSAERPKGSFSTLEIQRTEQGDSAMYLCASSPSGISTDTQYFGPGTRLTVL.

This CDR3 is CASSATGLAYEQYF. As DNA, the CDR3 is TGTGCCAGTAGTGCGACGGGACTAGCCTACGAGCAGTACTTC. The chain joins TRBV19 to TRBJ2-7; 8 bases agree with TRBD2. Losses at the gene ends were 5 bases for V and 2 bases for J; bases not matched to a gene: 5. The length of the CDR3 is 14 residues. From germline, CDR1 is LNHDA and CDR2 SQIVND (reference sequence).

The CDR3: CASSALSGGGDEKLFF. As DNA, the CDR3 is TGCGCCAGCAGCGCTCTTTCGGGCGGGGGCGATGAAAAACTGTTTTTT. The chain uses TRBV5-1 and TRBJ1-4, with D possibly TRBD1 on 6 matching bases. Trimming took 4 bases from V and 6 from J, leaving 19 bases between them. The length of the CDR3 is 16 residues. Germline-derived CDR1 and CDR2 are SGHRS and YFSETQ.

CDR3 nucleotides: TGTGCCAGCATCCCCTCCGGGCACCGCCAGCTGTTCTTC. Translated, it gives CASIPSGHRQLFF. The genes are TRBV5-6 and TRBJ2-1; D not certain. The germline CDR1 and CDR2 sequences are SGHDT and YYEEEE. This CDR3 is built from 13 residues. V dropped 6 bases and J dropped 15 bases, with 22 bases sitting between them.

Worth noting for this clone: A far larger clone lies a single base away; this is likely a read error. The rearrangement links TRBV4-2 to TRBJ2-1, with 7 bases lining up with TRBD2. With V trimmed by 5 bases and J by 7 bases, 2 bases remained unmatched. Germline V CDR1 and CDR2: LGHNA, YNFKEQ. There are 12 residues in the CDR3. The CDR3 nucleotides are TGTGCCAGCAGCTTGCGGGGGAATGAGCAGTTCTTC. This sequence encodes CASSLRGNEQFF.

The chain employs TRBV11-3 and TRBJ2-7; D gene uncertain. V was pared by 8 bases and J by 3 bases, with 8 bases between. The CDR3 contains 11 residues. The germline V gene has CDR1 SGHNT and CDR2 YENEEA. CDR3 sequence (DNA): TGTGCCAGCGCTAGTGGCTACGAGCAGTACTTC. Protein sequence: CASASGYEQYF.

The rearrangement links TRBV5-8 to TRBJ2-7, with 7 bases that match TRBD1. The V gene's germline CDR1 is SGHTS and CDR2 YDEGEE. The ends lost 3 bases at V and 0 bases at J; junction bases unmatched: 9. The CDR3 is 16 residues long. This CDR3 reads CASSSPGTASSYEQYF. The DNA for the CDR3 is TGTGCCAGCAGCTCCCCCGGGACAGCCTCCTCCTACGAGCAGTACTTC.

The chain is built from TRBV28 and TRBJ2-1, with TRBD2 matching 10 bases. The germline gives CDR1 MDHEN, CDR2 SYDVKM. This CDR3 is 16 amino acids long. Unmatched junction bases numbered 12, after V lost 8 bases and J lost 5 bases. CDR3 in amino acids: CASYNSGRKEDNEQFF. The CDR3 coding sequence is TGTGCCAGCTATAATAGCGGGAGGAAGGAGGACAATGAGCAGTTCTTC.

This clone was counted only a few times. The chain combines TRBV11-2 with TRBJ2-5; D uncertain. Germline loops: CDR1 SGHAT, CDR2 FQNNGV. The CDR3 is 15 amino acids. Trimming stripped 1 base from V and 5 bases from J, with 14 bases between. This CDR3 reads CASSLAPRDRETQYF. DNA for the CDR3: TGTGCCAGCAGCTTAGCTCCAAGGGATAGGGAGACCCAGTACTTC.

In this sample, this clone turned up once. The chain is built from TRBV21-1 and TRBJ2-7; TRBD1, the D gene given by the table, was not confirmed from the DNA. TRBV21-1 is described as a pseudogene. This CDR3 contains 17 residues. The CDR3 DNA is TGTGCCAGCAGCAAATTAGAGGTCCAGGGAAGCTCCTACGAGCAGTACTTC. It encodes CASSKLEVQGSSYEQYF.

The rearrangement links TRBV13 to TRBJ2-3; TRBD1 might be the D (5 bases). Germline V gene sequence: CDR1 PRHDT, CDR2 FYEKMQ (reference sequence). The V end lost 6 bases, the J end lost 7 bases, and 20 bases lay between the germline ends. This CDR3 is built from 15 residues. CDR3: CASSSSGLPLNTQYF. The CDR3 coding sequence is TGTGCCAGCAGTTCCTCAGGGCTCCCCCTGAATACGCAGTATTTT.

The J gene is TRBJ2-7, the V gene TRBV27; possibly TRBD1 or TRBD2 for D (6 bases each). The length of the CDR3 is 14 residues. Trimming shortened V by 7 bases and J by 4 bases, and 17 bases separated the two germline ends. The germline V gene has CDR1 MNHEY and CDR2 SMNVEV (reference sequence). The CDR3 nucleotides are TGTGCCAGCACTCCGAGGGGGGCTAGATACGAGCAGTACTTC. Amino acids: CASTPRGARYEQYF.

The chain has TRBV7-9 and TRBJ2-2; D possibly corresponds to TRBD2 (5 bases). Trimming shortened V by 5 bases and J by 0 bases, and 19 bases separated the two germline ends. The CDR3 spans 18 residues. CDR1 SEHNR and CDR2 FQNEAQ come from the germline V gene (reference sequence). The CDR3 DNA sequence: TGTGCCAGCAGCGTATTTTTCGGAGCGGCCGCGAACACCGGGGAGCTGTTTTTT. The encoded protein is CASSVFFGAAANTGELFF.

This chain joins TRBV19 and TRBJ2-7, with D possibly matching TRBD1 (6 bases). V lost 5 bases and J lost 0, with 11 bases in between. There are 14 residues in the CDR3. Germline CDR1 is LNHDA and CDR2 is SQIVND (reference sequence). DNA for the CDR3: TGTGCCAGTAGTCCTCGGGACACCTCCTACGAGCAGTACTTC. Translating it yields CASSPRDTSYEQYF.

The genes are TRBV5-4 and TRBJ2-2, with 7 bases that match TRBD1. The V gene's germline CDR1 is SGHNT and CDR2 YYREEE (reference sequence). CDR3 length: 17 amino acids. V was clipped by 4 bases and J by 1 base; unmatched bases: 10. CDR3 region: CASSVDRTLLNTGELFF. CDR3 coding DNA: TGTGCCAGCAGCGTGGACAGGACCCTTCTGAACACCGGGGAGCTGTTTTTT.

V and J are TRBV7-9 and TRBJ2-7, with 7 positions matching TRBD1. CDR3 size: 15 residues. CDR1 and CDR2 (germline): SEHNR, FQNEAQ (reference sequence). V shed 5 bases, J shed 5 bases, and the junction held 12 bases outside the gene matches. CDR3 region: CASSTRDRLLDEQYF. CDR3 bases: TGTGCCAGCAGCACCCGGGACAGACTATTAGACGAGCAGTACTTC.

For this clone: The identical CDR3 is also encoded by other nucleotide sequences in the sample. The V gene is TRBV7-9, the J gene TRBJ1-2; D is uncertain. The germline V gene has CDR1 SEHNR and CDR2 FQNEAQ (reference sequence). V shed 1 base and J shed 6 bases, with 9 bases lying between them. The CDR3 contains 13 residues. CDR3 DNA: TGTGCCAGCAGCTTAGGGAGTGGGGATGGCTACACCTTC. Translation gives CASSLGSGDGYTF.

This clone occurred once. The J gene is TRBJ2-7, the V gene TRBV27; TRBD1 agrees at 9 bases. Unmatched junction bases numbered 10, after V lost 2 bases and J lost 5 bases. CDR3 length: 16 residues. Per the germline V gene, CDR1 is MNHEY and CDR2 is SMNVEV (reference sequence). The CDR3 sequence: CASSLQMAGQGNEQYF. CDR3 nucleotides: TGTGCCAGCAGTTTACAAATGGCGGGACAGGGTAACGAGCAGTACTTC.

The J gene is TRBJ2-5, the V gene TRBV4-2; D possibly corresponds to TRBD1 (6 bases). Judging by the DNA end, TRBJ2-7 fits better; the J call may be wrong. The CDR3 covers 15 residues. The germline V gene encodes CDR1 LGHNA and CDR2 YNFKEQ. The CDR3 loop reads CASSQEWTVGYEQYF. In DNA form, the CDR3 reads TGTGCCAGCAGCCAAGAATGGACAGTGGGCTACGAGCAGTACTTC.

This clone was picked up one time. This specimen includes other DNA sequences encoding the same CDR3. V gene TRBV4-3 combines with J gene TRBJ2-5; 8 bases fit TRBD1. CDR1 is LGHNA, CDR2 YSLEER, per germline. V gave up 0 bases and J gave up 2 bases; unmatched junction bases: 2. The CDR3 spans 15 residues. CDR3 residues: CASSQDRGLQETQYF. The DNA of the CDR3 is TGCGCCAGCAGCCAAGACAGGGGGCTGCAAGAGACCCAGTACTTC.

With regard to this clone: In the same sample, other DNA sequences code for this CDR3. The chain is built from TRBV2 and TRBJ2-1; 8 bases are a match to TRBD1. CDR1 SNHLY and CDR2 FYNNEI come from the germline V gene. The CDR3 sequence is 15 residues long. The trim removed 1 base at V and 4 bases at J, leaving 3 bases unmatched. This CDR3 is CASSEGTGGYNEQFF. The CDR3 DNA follows: TGTGCCAGCAGTGAAGGTACAGGGGGGTACAATGAGCAGTTCTTC.

The chain combines TRBV4-3 with TRBJ1-2, with a tentative D call TRBD1 (5 bases). The length of the CDR3 is 19 residues. The germline V and J ends were trimmed by 0 bases and 8 bases, with 28 bases remaining between them. CDR1 is LGHNA, CDR2 YSLEER, per germline. CDR3 DNA: TGCGCCAGCAGCCAAGATTTCTTTGATAGTCTTCGGGGCGCGAAGGGCTACACCTTC. This codes for CASSQDFFDSLRGAKGYTF.

The chain uses TRBV28 and TRBJ2-5; 7 bases fit TRBD1. CDR1 is MDHEN and CDR2 is SYDVKM in the germline V gene. The CDR3 is 17 amino acids. V was pared by 5 bases and J by 4 bases, with 16 bases of the junction left unmatched. The CDR3 region is CASSPRTGDNPRETQYF. CDR3 nucleotide sequence: TGTGCCAGCAGTCCCAGGACAGGAGATAACCCAAGAGAGACCCAGTACTTC.

V gene TRBV4-1 combines with J gene TRBJ1-3; no reliable D call. Trimming removed 3 bases at V and 4 bases at J, with 22 bases between. In germline, CDR1 is MGHRA, CDR2 YSYEKL. This CDR3 region has 18 residues. CDR3 sequence reads: CASSQYRGGALEGNTIYF. The CDR3 coding sequence is TGCGCCAGCAGCCAGTACCGCGGAGGCGCTCTCGAGGGAAACACCATATATTTT.